These 9 T cell receptor beta chains were all obtained from the same sample, sequenced in a study of T cell repertoires in cytomegalovirus infection. TCRdb recomputed calls from the reads with MiXCR, one row per CDR3 protein. The sample has about 110,000 distinct CDR3 sequences, 30% seen once. These receptors are not linked to any known antigen. The specimen was CD8+ T cells from cultured PBMCs, collected from culture after CMV antigen stimulation. These receptors were obtained from a human donor in good health (CMV status not recorded). Some clones in this sample may be carry-over from other donors' samples.

The rearrangement links TRBV19 to TRBJ1-1, with TRBD1 as a possible D gene (6 bases). The germline gives CDR1 LNHDA, CDR2 SQIVND (reference sequence). CDR3 size: 11 residues. V lost 5 bases and J 8 bases, leaving 9 bases between the germline ends. The CDR3 DNA reads TGTGCCAGTAGTCAGGGGCTGGAAGCTTTCTTT. This sequence encodes CASSQGLEAFF.

The V and J genes are TRBV12-5 and TRBJ2-2, with D possibly being TRBD1 (6 bases). V gave up 6 bases and J gave up 0 bases, with 11 bases separating them. In germline, CDR1 is LGHNT, CDR2 FRNRAP. The CDR3 consists of 15 residues. CDR3 sequence reads: CASGETGANTGELFF. CDR3 DNA sequence: TGTGCTAGTGGGGAGACAGGCGCGAACACCGGGGAGCTGTTTTTT.

V and J are TRBV25-1 and TRBJ1-1; no reliable D call. Germline V CDR1 and CDR2: MGHDK, SYGVNS. The CDR3 contains 14 residues. The V end was cut by 0 bases, the J end by 2 bases, with 7 bases between. The CDR3, as DNA: TGTGCCAGCAGTGAATATTACTCAAACACTGAAGCTTTCTTT. It encodes CASSEYYSNTEAFF.

This clonotype appeared a few times. This chain connects TRBV11-2 to TRBJ2-3, with D maybe TRBD1 (5 bases). V dropped 4 bases and J dropped 2 bases, with 13 bases sitting between them. CDR3 length: 15 residues. The germline V gene has CDR1 SGHAT and CDR2 FQNNGV. As DNA, the CDR3 is TGTGCCAGCAGCTCACGAACAGGAGACACAGATACGCAGTATTTT. It specifies CASSSRTGDTDTQYF.

This clonotype was counted a few times. The rearrangement uses TRBV4-1 and TRBJ2-7; D might be TRBD2 (6 bases). V dropped 1 base and J dropped 3 bases, with 13 bases sitting between them. The CDR3 spans 15 residues. The germline gives CDR1 MGHRA, CDR2 YSYEKL. In DNA form, the CDR3 reads TGCGCCAGCAGCCAAGCTTCGCTAGCGAGCTACGAGCAGTACTTC. Encoded protein: CASSQASLASYEQYF.

The V gene is TRBV5-6, the J gene TRBJ2-5; 11 nucleotides align to TRBD2. CDR1 SGHDT and CDR2 YYEEEE come from the germline V gene. The CDR3 is 14 amino acids. V lost 4 bases, J lost 5 bases, and 4 bases stayed unmatched. CDR3 amino acids: CASSTSGGLETQYF. The CDR3 DNA reads TGTGCCAGCAGCACTAGCGGGGGCCTCGAGACCCAGTACTTC.

J is TRBJ2-5 and V is TRBV11-2, with D perhaps TRBD1 or TRBD2 (5 bases each). The CDR3 is 17 amino acids. The V gene's germline CDR1 is SGHAT and CDR2 FQNNGV. Trimming took off 1 base at V and 2 bases at J, with 17 bases between the two ends. The CDR3, as DNA: TGTGCCAGCAGCTTAGGGGGGTTGGGGGATCGGCAAGAGACCCAGTACTTC. Translation: CASSLGGLGDRQETQYF.

A few counts support this clonotype. The chain uses TRBV7-2 and TRBJ2-2; D is unresolved. V lost 2 bases, J lost 7 bases, and 8 bases lay in between. The CDR3 covers 13 residues. In germline, CDR1 is SGHTA, CDR2 FQGNSA. The CDR3 loop reads CASSLQEYGELFF. CDR3 nucleotide sequence: TGTGCCAGCAGCTTACAGGAGTACGGGGAGCTGTTTTTT.

This clonotype came up many times. The genes are TRBV6-1 and TRBJ2-2, with D perhaps being TRBD1 or TRBD2 (6 bases each). The CDR3 extends over 17 amino acids. V gave up 6 bases and J gave up 0 bases, with 17 bases separating them. Germline assignment: CDR1 MNHNS and CDR2 SASEGT. The DNA of the CDR3 is TGTGCCAGCAGGCGCAAGAACGGGGGCGCGAACACCGGGGAGCTGTTTTTT. This encodes CASRRKNGGANTGELFF.